This TCR beta chain appears in the sequencing data of a study of cytotoxic CD8 clonotypes in ibrutinib-treated CLL. Turning to the study itself: After a median of around 70 months, approximately 15 patients stayed remitted and approximately 12 progressed; responses had been partial in about 24 and complete in 2. The average sample held roughly 250,000 productive templates and 91,000 or so productive rearrangements.

The CDR3 totals 15 residues. V was shortened by 0 bases and J by 7 bases, with 13 bases between the two germline ends. The V gene's germline CDR1 is LGHNA and CDR2 YSLEER. TCR beta libraries used about 2.1 micrograms of DNA from cryopreserved PBMCs. Comments on this clone: Its cognate antigen is unknown.

Clones were read by immunoSEQ multiplex PCR, and TCRdb kept only the in-frame ones, dropping some. The sample includes about 85,000 clones, roughly 83% of them seen just once. Broader study findings: Exceeding age-matched healthy donors, baseline clonality also tracked the counts of circulating CD8+ T cells.

The sequencing used PBMCs, collected after 12 months of ibrutinib treatment. This TCR came from a human donor with chronic lymphocytic leukemia. The chain recombines TRBV4-3 with TRBJ1-5; no definite D call. DNA of the CDR3: TGCGCCAGCAGCCAAGATCGGGCCGGAGGGCAGCCCCAGCATTTT. It yields the protein CASSQDRAGGQPQHF.